Below are 30 T cell receptor beta chains sequenced from a single sample in a study of HIV-infected patients and healthy controls. All unsorted peripheral T cells were captured because whole blood was used without fractionation. Approximately 510 ng RNA was reverse transcribed with alpha and beta constant-region primers. Using multiplexing indices, alpha and beta chain libraries were generated apart by chain-specific third strand synthesis. Each CDR3 protein gets one entry after TCRdb re-called the 5' RACE reads with MiXCR. There are about 9,700 distinct CDR3 sequences in the sample; roughly 8% occur only once, and 3.5% to 4.5% lies in the top ten. The sample comprised blood. The receptors originated from an adult in good health.

Sample share makes this clonotype medium-sized. The rearrangement links TRBV15 to TRBJ1-4; D may be TRBD1 (6 bases). There are 19 residues in the CDR3. Germline assignment: CDR1 LNHNV and CDR2 YYDKDF (reference sequence). Trimming shortened V by 3 bases and J by 2 bases, and 22 bases separated the two germline ends. CDR3 nucleotide sequence: TGTGCCACCAGCAGTTACAGGGAAGTGTACGGTTCGACTAATGAAAAACTGTTTTTT. Residues: CATSSYREVYGSTNEKLFF.

This clonotype was recorded many times. This sequence joins TRBV9 and TRBJ2-1; D might be TRBD2 (6 bases). Germline V gene data show CDR1 as SGDLS and CDR2 as YYNGEE. CDR3 size: 15 residues. The ends were cut back, 3 bases at V and 4 bases at J, with 14 bases in the middle. The CDR3 sequence is CASSGSGGFYNEQFF. As DNA, the CDR3 is TGTGCCAGCAGCGGTAGCGGTGGGTTTTACAATGAGCAGTTCTTC.

This clonotype was seen ten or more times. This chain uses TRBV5-1 with TRBJ1-4; D is undetermined. V was cut by 4 bases and J by 4 bases, with 14 bases left in between. CDR1 is SGHRS, CDR2 YFSETQ, per germline. The CDR3 contains 15 residues. This CDR3 is CASSTAGTLNEKLFF. The CDR3 DNA sequence: TGCGCCAGCAGCACCGCAGGAACACTTAATGAAAAACTGTTTTTT.

This clonotype ranks as medium-sized (0.01 to 0.1%). This sequence joins TRBV16 and TRBJ1-2; D unresolved. This CDR3 is built from 12 residues. The V end was cut by 4 bases, the J end by 4 bases, with 7 bases between. Germline V gene lookup returns CDR1 KGHSY and CDR2 FQNENV. This CDR3 is CASSPSLYGYTF. Written as DNA, the CDR3 is TGTGCCAGCAGCCCCTCCCTCTATGGCTACACCTTC. The full variable domain, completed using reference TRBV16 and TRBJ1-2, is GEEVAQTPKHLVRGEGQKAKLYCAPIKGHSYVFWYQQVLKNEFKFLISFQNENVFDETGMPKERFSAKCLPNSPCSLEIQATKLEDSAVYFCASSPSLYGYTFGSGTRLTVV.

The rearrangement links TRBV28 to TRBJ2-3; no definite D call. V dropped 4 bases and J dropped 7 bases, with 6 bases sitting between them. This CDR3 comprises 11 residues. Germline V CDR1 and CDR2: MDHEN, SYDVKM. CDR3 amino acids: CASSSSNTQYF. Here the CDR3 DNA reads TGTGCCAGCAGTTCCTCCAATACGCAGTATTTT.

The sample holds many counts of this clonotype. J is TRBJ1-3 and V is TRBV20-1; TRBD1 might be the D (5 bases). The germline CDR1 and CDR2 sequences are DFQATT and SNEGSKA (reference sequence). V lost 3 bases to trimming and J lost 0 bases, with 9 bases between them. CDR3 size: 14 residues. In DNA form, the CDR3 reads TGCAGTGCTAGCCGGGGGAACTCTGGAAACACCATATATTTT. Protein product: CSASRGNSGNTIYF.

This clonotype is deemed medium-sized. The chain carries TRBV28 and TRBJ1-5, with D uncertain. The CDR3 is 13 residues long. V dropped 5 bases and J dropped 0 bases, with 5 bases sitting between them. CDR1 MDHEN and CDR2 SYDVKM come from the germline V gene. CDR3 DNA: TGTGCCAGCAGTGCCGATAGCAATCAGCCCCAGCATTTT. Amino acid sequence: CASSADSNQPQHF.

The table lists this clonotype with many counts. The chain joins TRBV5-1 to TRBJ2-3; D is perhaps TRBD2 (6 bases). Germline loops: CDR1 SGHRS, CDR2 YFSETQ. The CDR3 spans 15 residues. Trimming took 3 bases from V and 5 from J, leaving 16 bases between them. CDR3 DNA: TGCGCCAGCAGCTGGGTCGGGGAGGCGGGAGATACGCAGTATTTT. It specifies CASSWVGEAGDTQYF. Combining the CDR3 with reference TRBV5-1 and TRBJ2-3 gives the whole variable domain KAGVTQTPRYLIKTRGQQVTLSCSPISGHRSVSWYQQTPGQGLQFLFEYFSETQRNKGNFPGRFSGRQFSNSRSEMNVSTLELGDSALYLCASSWVGEAGDTQYFGPGTRLTVL.

This clonotype was observed at least ten times. J is TRBJ1-1 and V is TRBV29-1, with D hard to call. Trimming left V 3 bases short and J 5 bases short, with 10 bases between. Germline V CDR1 and CDR2: SQVTM, ANQGSEA. The CDR3 is 12 residues long. The CDR3 loop reads CSVDSGRTEAFF. CDR3 nucleotide sequence: TGCAGCGTTGACTCGGGGAGGACTGAAGCTTTCTTT. The variable domain in full, completed from reference TRBV29-1 and TRBJ1-1, reads SAVISQKPSRDICQRGTSLTIQCQVDSQVTMMFWYRQQPGQSLTLIATANQGSEATYESGFVIDKFPISRPNLTFSTLTVSNMSPEDSSIYLCSVDSGRTEAFFGQGTRLTVV.

This clonotype is categorized as medium-sized. The CDR3 DNA sequence: TGTGCCAGTAGTATTCAGGGGGGATTCGGTGAAGCTTTCTTT. It encodes CASSIQGGFGEAFF. The rearrangement joins TRBV19 to TRBJ1-1; 7 bases agree with TRBD1. After removal of 3 bases from V and 7 bases from J, the junction contained 8 bases not matched to a gene. Germline lookup yields CDR1 LNHDA and CDR2 SQIVND (reference sequence). This CDR3 spans 14 amino acids.

By share of the sample, this clonotype is medium-sized (0.01 to 0.1%). V and J are TRBV20-1 and TRBJ2-2, with 9 bases fitting TRBD1. Germline lookup yields CDR1 DFQATT and CDR2 SNEGSKA (reference sequence). CDR3 length equals 14 residues. V was clipped by 5 bases and J by 3 bases; unmatched bases: 4. CDR3: CSAYRDRDTGELFF. The CDR3 DNA reads as TGCAGTGCTTACCGGGACAGGGACACCGGGGAGCTGTTTTTT.

Judged by abundance, this clonotype is medium-sized (0.01 to 0.1%). DNA of the CDR3: TGTGCCAGCAGTGGGACAGGGGGCGACCAGCCCCAGCATTTT. The encoded protein is CASSGTGGDQPQHF. This chain links TRBV25-1 with TRBJ1-5; 11 bases agree with TRBD1. J was trimmed by 7 bases and V by 4 bases; bases with no gene match: 3. Germline CDR1 reads MGHDK; CDR2 reads SYGVNS. The CDR3 spans 14 residues.

In its sample, this clonotype ranks as medium-sized. J is TRBJ1-1 and V is TRBV20-1; D is possibly TRBD1 (6 bases). The CDR3 sequence is 13 residues long. V lost 4 bases, J lost 1 base, and 10 bases lay in between. Germline CDR1 DFQATT, CDR2 SNEGSKA (reference sequence). CDR3 loop: CSAIETGNTEAFF. DNA of the CDR3: TGCAGTGCTATCGAGACAGGGAACACTGAAGCTTTCTTT.

This clonotype was observed at least ten times. Here the CDR3 DNA reads TGTGCCAGCAGCTTAAGGTTGGAGACCCAGTACTTC. This translates into CASSLRLETQYF. V is TRBV12-3 or TRBV12-4 and J is TRBJ2-5; D remains unclear. The CDR3 extends over 12 amino acids. With 6 bases removed from V and 5 bases from J, the gap between germline ends came to 10 bases.

The V call is TRBV9, the J call TRBJ2-2; D tentatively fits TRBD1 or TRBD2 (5 bases each). The CDR3 spans 16 residues. The V gene's germline CDR1 is SGDLS and CDR2 YYNGEE. V was pared by 4 bases and J by 0 bases, with 13 bases between. The CDR3 loop reads CASSPRDPANTGELFF. The CDR3 nucleotides read TGTGCCAGCAGCCCTCGGGACCCCGCGAACACCGGGGAGCTGTTTTTT.

This clonotype appeared a few times. The chain uses TRBV30 and TRBJ2-5; D perhaps matches TRBD1 (7 bases). Germline-derived CDR1 and CDR2 are GTSNPN and SVGIG (reference sequence). V was clipped by 0 bases and J by 4 bases, with 12 bases between them. The CDR3 is 14 amino acids. The CDR3 bases are TGTGCCTGGAGTGTACGGCAGGGGGGAGAGACCCAGTACTTC. The encoded protein is CAWSVRQGGETQYF.

The rearrangement joins TRBV5-5 to TRBJ1-4, with D unresolved. The CDR3 is made up of 12 amino acids. V was shortened by 5 bases and J by 8 bases, with 10 bases between the two germline ends. Germline V gene sequence: CDR1 SGHKS, CDR2 YYEKEE (reference sequence). The DNA of the CDR3 is TGTGCCAGCAGTGCTCACAACGAAAAACTGTTTTTT. The encoded protein is CASSAHNEKLFF.

This clonotype is medium-sized (0.01 to 0.1%) within its sample. The V gene is TRBV5-6, the J gene TRBJ1-4; a weak D match, TRBD1 (5 bases). The CDR3 spans 14 residues. The germline gives CDR1 SGHDT, CDR2 YYEEEE. Trimming shortened V by 2 bases and J by 7 bases, and 12 bases separated the two germline ends. The DNA of the CDR3 is TGTGCCAGCAGCTTTTGGGGGGAGGCTGAAAAACTGTTTTTT. Protein: CASSFWGEAEKLFF.

The chain employs TRBV20-1 and TRBJ2-3, with D possibly being TRBD1 or TRBD2 (6 bases each). The CDR3 contains 13 residues. The V gene's germline CDR1 is DFQATT and CDR2 SNEGSKA (reference sequence). V was pared by 2 bases and J by 8 bases, with 14 bases between. Written as DNA, the CDR3 is TGCAGTGCTAGATCGGGGGCGAAGATTACGCAGTATTTT. Amino acids: CSARSGAKITQYF.

This clonotype was counted ten times or more. The chain joins TRBV2 to TRBJ1-6; D is unresolved. This CDR3 contains 14 residues. Between the trimmed V and J ends, which lost 5 bases and 0 bases, there was a span of 5 bases. The germline V gene has CDR1 SNHLY and CDR2 FYNNEI. CDR3 nucleotides: TGTGCCAGCAGTTTCAGCTCCTATAATTCACCCCTCCACTTT. Its translation is CASSFSSYNSPLHF. Combining the CDR3 with reference TRBV2 and TRBJ1-6 gives the whole variable domain EPEVTQTPSHQVTQMGQEVILRCVPISNHLYFYWYRQILGQKVEFLVSFYNNEISEKSEIFDDQFSVERPDGSNFTLKIRSTKLEDSAMYFCASSFSSYNSPLHFGNGTRLTVT.

By proportion, this clonotype is medium-sized. The chain has TRBV6-5 and TRBJ1-1, with a weak D call TRBD1 (5 bases). V gave up 2 bases and J gave up 7 bases, with 17 bases separating them. The CDR3 is made up of 15 amino acids. CDR1 is MNHEY, CDR2 SVGAGI, per germline. The CDR3 DNA is TGTGCCAGCAGTTACACAGGCAGCATTTCCCTTGAAGCTTTCTTT. This translates into CASSYTGSISLEAFF.

CDR3 sequence reads: CASSRTTANYGYTF. Here the CDR3 DNA reads TGTGCCAGCAGCCGGACGACGGCGAACTATGGCTACACCTTC. The V and J genes are TRBV7-2 and TRBJ1-2; D ambiguous. The germline V gene has CDR1 SGHTA and CDR2 FQGNSA. This CDR3 is built from 14 residues. Trimming left V 5 bases short and J 2 bases short, with 12 bases between.

This clonotype has ten or more counts. The chain couples TRBV20-1 to TRBJ2-1; tentatively, D is TRBD2 (6 bases). Deletions cut 1 base from V and 8 bases from J, with 15 bases between. The CDR3 consists of 14 residues. Germline CDR1 DFQATT, CDR2 SNEGSKA (reference sequence). The CDR3 sequence: CSARVGTEPDEQFF. CDR3 DNA sequence: TGCAGTGCTAGAGTAGGGACTGAACCGGATGAGCAGTTCTTC.

This clonotype has at least ten counts. V is TRBV7-9 and J is TRBJ1-2, with 7 bases identical to TRBD1. Germline values: CDR1 SEHNR, CDR2 FQNEAQ (reference sequence). This CDR3 region has 12 residues. Germline trimming cut 7 bases from V and 8 bases from J; bases unmatched to any gene: 7. The CDR3 nucleotides are TGTGCCAGCAAGGCAGGGGGAGGAGGCTACACCTTC. Translated: CASKAGGGGYTF.

The chain is built from TRBV7-9 and TRBJ2-7; D is unresolved. Deletions cut 1 base from V and 2 bases from J, with 9 bases between. The CDR3 has 14 amino acids. CDR1 and CDR2 from the germline V gene are SEHNR and FQNEAQ (reference sequence). The CDR3 nucleotides are TGTGCCAGCAGCTTAGTAACCGACCCCTACGAGCAGTACTTC. It is translated as CASSLVTDPYEQYF.

This clonotype has ten or more counts. The chain recombines TRBV7-9 with TRBJ1-2, with unresolved D. V was pared by 3 bases and J by 5 bases, with 10 bases between. This CDR3 is 13 amino acids long. Germline CDR1 reads SEHNR; CDR2 reads FQNEAQ (reference sequence). The CDR3 here is CASSLDGPYGYTF. The CDR3 DNA reads TGTGCCAGCAGCTTGGACGGTCCTTATGGCTACACCTTC.

J is TRBJ1-1 and V is TRBV6-1; 7 bases map to TRBD1. V was pared by 2 bases and J by 4 bases, with 7 bases of the junction left unmatched. The CDR3 is 15 amino acids. Germline V gene lookup returns CDR1 MNHNS and CDR2 SASEGT. The CDR3 reads CASSEYGRGVTEAFF. The DNA for the CDR3 is TGTGCCAGCAGTGAATACGGCAGGGGGGTCACTGAAGCTTTCTTT.

This clonotype is deemed medium-sized. This sequence joins TRBV5-1 and TRBJ2-3; TRBD1 matches 10 bases. The CDR3 contains 17 residues. Unmatched junction bases numbered 10, after V lost 4 bases and J lost 2 bases. CDR1 and CDR2 from the germline V gene are SGHRS and YFSETQ. The CDR3 is CASSRQPGTGDTDTQYF. The CDR3 region has the DNA TGCGCCAGCAGCCGACAACCCGGGACAGGGGACACAGATACGCAGTATTTT. Using reference TRBV5-1 and TRBJ2-3 for the parts outside the CDR3, the full variable domain is KAGVTQTPRYLIKTRGQQVTLSCSPISGHRSVSWYQQTPGQGLQFLFEYFSETQRNKGNFPGRFSGRQFSNSRSEMNVSTLELGDSALYLCASSRQPGTGDTDTQYFGPGTRLTVL.

The DNA for the CDR3 is TGTGCCATCAGTGAGTCGACACAAGCCTACGAGCAGTACTTC. Translating it yields CAISESTQAYEQYF. The chain links TRBV10-3 to TRBJ2-7; D is unclear. The CDR3 extends over 14 amino acids. The ends were cut back, 0 bases at V and 2 bases at J, with 8 bases in the middle. Germline lookup yields CDR1 ENHRY and CDR2 SYGVKD.

This clonotype is labeled medium-sized. V usage is TRBV5-4 and J usage is TRBJ2-7; D unclear. Germline values: CDR1 SGHNT, CDR2 YYREEE (reference sequence). The ends were cut back, 0 bases at V and 2 bases at J, with 9 bases in the middle. This CDR3 comprises 14 residues. In DNA form, the CDR3 reads TGTGCCAGCAGCTTGGGGGCTAGACCCTACGAGCAGTACTTC. Encoded protein: CASSLGARPYEQYF.